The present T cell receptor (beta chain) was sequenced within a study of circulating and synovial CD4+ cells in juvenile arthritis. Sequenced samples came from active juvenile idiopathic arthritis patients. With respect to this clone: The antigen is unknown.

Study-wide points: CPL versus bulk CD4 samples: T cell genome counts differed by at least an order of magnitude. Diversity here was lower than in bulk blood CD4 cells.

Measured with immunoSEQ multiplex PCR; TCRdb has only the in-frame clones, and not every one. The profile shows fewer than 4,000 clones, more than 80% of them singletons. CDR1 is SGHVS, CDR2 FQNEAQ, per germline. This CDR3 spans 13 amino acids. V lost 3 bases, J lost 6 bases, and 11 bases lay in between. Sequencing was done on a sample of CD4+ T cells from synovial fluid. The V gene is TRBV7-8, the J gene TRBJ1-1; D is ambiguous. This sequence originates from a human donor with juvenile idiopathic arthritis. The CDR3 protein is CASSLGEIAEAFF. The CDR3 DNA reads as TGTGCCAGCAGCTTGGGAGAGATTGCTGAAGCTTTCTTT.